This entry lists 10 T cell receptor beta chains sequenced from one sample in a study of blood T cells in healthy people across ages. Then a second PCR, running roughly 7 to 12 cycles, was carried out with a sample-barcoded 5' primer and a J-beta primer mix. TCRdb fed the 5' RACE reads into MiXCR, producing one record per CDR3 protein. The sample records around 800,000 distinct CDR3 sequences, 20% to 30% being singletons. Separately, the same data were catalogued under a study of T cells of mothers and their children.

Sequencing input: blood. These receptor sequences come from a boy aged 10-17 years in good health.

The table lists this clonotype with a few counts. V and J are TRBV20-1 and TRBJ2-7; D is possibly TRBD1 (5 bases). This CDR3 is built from 14 residues. In germline, CDR1 is DFQATT, CDR2 SNEGSKA (reference sequence). Trimming took off 4 bases at V and 0 bases at J, with 13 bases between the two ends. The CDR3 region has the DNA TGCAGTGCTAATACAGACAGATCCTCCTACGAGCAGTACTTC. Protein product: CSANTDRSSYEQYF.

This clonotype turned up a few times. This CDR3 reads CASAREAFYEQYF. CDR3 in DNA: TGCGCCAGCGCGCGCGAGGCTTTCTACGAGCAGTACTTC. The gene calls are TRBV10-2 and TRBJ2-7; D call uncertain. Germline V gives CDR1 WSHSY, CDR2 SAAADI. V shed 8 bases and J shed 3 bases, with 14 bases lying between them. This CDR3 region has 13 residues.

This clonotype appeared a few times. The chain combines TRBV6-1 with TRBJ1-5, with D unclear. V was pared by 0 bases and J by 4 bases, with 10 bases between. This CDR3 is 15 amino acids long. Germline-derived CDR1 and CDR2 are MNHNS and SASEGT. CDR3 DNA sequence: TGTGCCAGCAGTGAAGCGCCACGGAGAAATCAGCCCCAGCATTTT. It translates to CASSEAPRRNQPQHF.

In this sample, this clonotype turned up a few times. The CDR3, as DNA: TGCAGCGTTGAACCCAGGTTAAATGAAAAACTGTTTTTT. Protein sequence: CSVEPRLNEKLFF. The chain links TRBV29-1 to TRBJ1-4; D unclear. Germline V gene data show CDR1 as SQVTM and CDR2 as ANQGSEA. V lost 2 bases and J 5 bases, leaving 9 bases between the germline ends. The CDR3 has 13 amino acids.

The chain recombines TRBV5-1 with TRBJ2-1; D remains ambiguous. The V gene's germline CDR1 is SGHRS and CDR2 YFSETQ. V lost 4 bases to trimming and J lost 5 bases, with 10 bases between them. The CDR3 has 13 residues. The chain's CDR3 is CASSQLGNNEQFF. The CDR3 DNA is TGCGCCAGCAGCCAGTTGGGGAACAATGAGCAGTTCTTC.

The CDR3 DNA follows: TGTGCCACCAGCATCGGGAATGGCGAAAAACTGTTTTTT. Amino acids: CATSIGNGEKLFF. This chain uses TRBV15 with TRBJ1-4, with D unclear. The V end lost 4 bases, the J end lost 8 bases, and 11 bases lay between the germline ends. From germline, CDR1 is LNHNV and CDR2 YYDKDF (reference sequence). CDR3 length: 13 amino acids.

The chain recombines TRBV7-9 with TRBJ2-5; 8 nucleotides line up with TRBD1. V shed 1 base and J 2 bases; nucleotides not matched to a gene: 15. The germline V gene encodes CDR1 SEHNR and CDR2 FQNEAQ (reference sequence). This CDR3 is built from 19 residues. CDR3 amino acids: CASSLEQGAWVPPQETQYF. The CDR3 region has the DNA TGTGCCAGCAGCTTAGAGCAGGGGGCGTGGGTCCCCCCTCAAGAGACCCAGTACTTC.

This chain joins TRBV12-3 or TRBV12-4 and TRBJ2-5, with TRBD2 as a possible D gene (6 bases). The DNA end is more similar to TRBJ2-1, so the J call may be wrong. CDR3 length: 15 residues. The CDR3 DNA sequence: TGTGCCAGCAGTTTGGGCGGGACGGAACTACTCGAGCAGTTCTTC. Translation: CASSLGGTELLEQFF.

This clonotype was recorded a few times. The chain uses TRBV7-8 and TRBJ2-7, with 8 bases identical to TRBD2. The germline V gene has CDR1 SGHVS and CDR2 FQNEAQ. V gave up 5 bases and J gave up 0 bases; unmatched junction bases: 6. The length of the CDR3 is 15 residues. The CDR3 DNA sequence: TGTGCCAGCAGCAAGGGCGGGGGGAGCTCCTACGAGCAGTACTTC. Amino acids: CASSKGGGSSYEQYF. The full variable domain, completed using reference TRBV7-8 and TRBJ2-7, is GAGVSQSPRYKVAKRGQDVALRCDPISGHVSLFWYQQALGQGPEFLTYFQNEAQLDKSGLPSDRFFAERPEGSVSTLKIQRTQQEDSAVYLCASSKGGGSSYEQYFGPGTRLTVT.

This clonotype appeared a few times. The CDR3 DNA sequence: TGCAGTGCTAGTAAAGGGACTAGCGGGGGATCGGGAGAGACCCAGTACTTC. Translation: CSASKGTSGGSGETQYF. The V call is TRBV20-1, the J call TRBJ2-5; 14 nucleotides match TRBD2. This CDR3 has 17 residues. With V trimmed by 3 bases and J by 4 bases, 10 bases remained unmatched. CDR1 DFQATT and CDR2 SNEGSKA come from the germline V gene (reference sequence).